Following are 11 T cell receptor beta chains from one sample sequenced in a study of blood T cell repertoires in COVID-19. Clones were read by immunoSEQ multiplex PCR, and TCRdb kept only the in-frame ones, dropping some. The data hold 150,000 to 200,000 clones, with 86% observed a single time. Sequencing used peripheral blood. All receptors come from a man aged 50 to 59 with active or convalescent COVID-19.

J is TRBJ1-6 and V is TRBV7-2, with a weak D call TRBD1 (5 bases). Looked up from germline, CDR1 is SGHTA and CDR2 is FQGNSA. V gave up 1 base and J gave up 6 bases, with 7 bases separating them. The CDR3 is 14 residues long. CDR3 in DNA: TGTGCCAGCAGCTTAGAGACAGCTAATTCACCCCTCCACTTT. Protein sequence: CASSLETANSPLHF.

This clone was detected only a few times. The chain links TRBV2 to TRBJ2-7; D possibly corresponds to TRBD2 (5 bases). V gave up 3 bases and J gave up 3 bases, with 9 bases separating them. The CDR3 is 13 residues long. The V gene's germline CDR1 is SNHLY and CDR2 FYNNEI. In DNA, the CDR3 is TGTGCCAGCAGTGACCTACGGGGCTACGAGCAGTACTTC. Translation: CASSDLRGYEQYF.

V usage is TRBV18 and J usage is TRBJ1-5, with a possible D match to TRBD1 (6 bases). CDR1 and CDR2 from the germline V gene are KGHSH and LQKENI. Trimming shortened V by 5 bases and J by 0 bases, and 8 bases separated the two germline ends. The length of the CDR3 is 14 residues. CDR3 loop: CASSGQYSNQPQHF. CDR3 nucleotides: TGTGCCAGCTCAGGACAGTATAGCAATCAGCCCCAGCATTTT.

The rearrangement links TRBV19 to TRBJ1-2, with D unclear. Germline loops: CDR1 LNHDA, CDR2 SQIVND (reference sequence). This CDR3 has 15 amino acids. V was shortened by 7 bases and J by 8 bases, with 23 bases between the two germline ends. CDR3 region: CASTLAAFGSGGYTF. Written as DNA, the CDR3 is TGTGCCAGTACCCTAGCAGCCTTCGGGTCGGGGGGCTACACCTTC. The full variable domain, rest sourced from reference TRBV19 and TRBJ1-2, is DGGITQSPKYLFRKEGQNVTLSCEQNLNHDAMYWYRQDPGQGLRLIYYSQIVNDFQKGDIAEGYSVSREKKESFPLTVTSAQKNPTAFYLCASTLAAFGSGGYTFGSGTRLTVV.

The chain joins TRBV5-1 to TRBJ2-1; 7 bases fit TRBD1. The CDR3 loop spans 15 amino acids. With 1 base clipped from V and 6 bases from J, the junction kept 7 bases outside the gene matches. CDR1 is SGHRS and CDR2 is YFSETQ in the germline V gene. The DNA of the CDR3 is TGCGCCAGCAGCTTGAAGGGGGCTCAGGTCAATGAGCAGTTCTTC. Its protein is CASSLKGAQVNEQFF.

This clone was detected once. The chain couples TRBV27 to TRBJ1-1; the match to TRBD1 covers 8 bases. The CDR3 spans 17 residues. J lost 0 bases, V lost 3 bases, and 9 bases had no gene match. Germline V gene data show CDR1 as MNHEY and CDR2 as SMNVEV (reference sequence). Here the CDR3 reads CASSFRRQGPVNTEAFF. CDR3 DNA sequence: TGTGCCAGCAGTTTCCGTCGACAGGGGCCGGTGAACACTGAAGCTTTCTTT.

The chain joins TRBV5-1 to TRBJ2-7; 9 nucleotides match TRBD1. The junction had 6 bases not matched to a gene; V was cut back by 1 base and J by 4 bases. Germline lookup yields CDR1 SGHRS and CDR2 YFSETQ. The CDR3 loop spans 15 amino acids. CDR3 nucleotide sequence: TGCGCCAGCAGCTTGTTGGGACAGGGCCTATACGAGCAGTACTTC. This gives the protein CASSLLGQGLYEQYF.

This rearrangement joins TRBV4-3 to TRBJ2-3; D may be TRBD2 (7 bases). V was cut by 7 bases and J by 0 bases, with 17 bases left in between. Germline CDR1 is LGHNA and CDR2 is YSLEER. The CDR3 runs to 16 residues. The DNA of the CDR3 is TGCGCCAGCACTAGGGGGGGCGGCTCTAGCACAGATACGCAGTATTTT. It codes for CASTRGGGSSTDTQYF.

This rearrangement joins TRBV6-5 to TRBJ2-3, with 9 bases matching TRBD1. With V trimmed by 7 bases and J by 3 bases, 8 bases remained unmatched. The CDR3 loop spans 15 amino acids. Per the germline V gene, CDR1 is MNHEY and CDR2 is SVGAGI. The CDR3 region is CASTLGTGSTDTQYF. In DNA, the CDR3 is TGTGCCAGCACCCTGGGGACAGGGAGTACAGATACGCAGTATTTT.

The rearrangement uses TRBV4-3 and TRBJ2-5; 9 positions agree with TRBD1. The CDR3 runs to 16 residues. CDR1 and CDR2 (germline): LGHNA, YSLEER. V dropped 0 bases and J dropped 5; count of bases not matched to a gene: 7. The chain's CDR3 is CASSQESGQGWETQYF. CDR3 in DNA: TGCGCCAGCAGCCAAGAATCCGGACAGGGGTGGGAGACCCAGTACTTC.

V and J are TRBV7-9 and TRBJ1-1; 7 bases match TRBD1. The length of the CDR3 is 15 residues. Unmatched junction bases numbered 5, after V lost 2 bases and J lost 2 bases. Per germline, CDR1 SEHNR and CDR2 FQNEAQ (reference sequence). The CDR3 protein is CASSLTGTDNTEAFF. CDR3 bases: TGTGCCAGCAGCTTAACCGGGACAGACAACACTGAAGCTTTCTTT.